A few counts support the clone carrying this TCR beta chain. Its specificity is not known. One entry per CDR3 protein results from TCRdb running MiXCR on the RT-PCR reads. This table has hundreds of thousands of distinct CDR3 sequences, about 20% appearing once. These data belong to a study of response to subunit inactivated influenza vaccine. General observations from the study: A suggestion made by the authors is that each seasonal influenza vaccination recruits few new T cells.

V shed 4 bases and J shed 1 base, with 13 bases lying between them. Germline lookup yields CDR1 SGHTA and CDR2 FQGNSA. The CDR3 loop spans 15 amino acids. The sequences come from PBMCs from blood, collected 21 months after vaccination. The clonotype comes from a man aged 50-75 years who received an inactivated influenza vaccine. V usage is TRBV7-2 and J usage is TRBJ1-1, with no clear D. CDR3 region: CASSSMKGWNTEAFF. DNA of the CDR3: TGTGCCAGCAGCTCCATGAAAGGCTGGAACACTGAAGCTTTCTTT.